Shown below are 12 T cell receptor beta chains from a single sample sequenced in a study of CD8 T cells in Susac syndrome. With random hexamers, roughly 0.45 to 1 ug RNA was reverse transcribed. TCRdb reprocessed the immunoSEQ multiplex PCR reads via MiXCR and lists one record per CDR3 protein. The sample shows 150,000 to 200,000 distinct CDR3 sequences, around 95% of them seen only once. Sequencing was carried out using CD4+ T cells from PBMCs. The receptor set was obtained from a human donor in good health.

The J gene is TRBJ1-2, the V gene TRBV19; 7 nucleotides line up with TRBD1. V lost 1 base to trimming and J lost 3 bases; unmatched junction nucleotides: 5. Germline-derived CDR1 and CDR2 are LNHDA and SQIVND (reference sequence). The CDR3 extends over 15 amino acids. CDR3 DNA sequence: TGTGCCAGTAGTATAGCTTACACAGGGGACTATGGCTACACCTTC. Protein sequence: CASSIAYTGDYGYTF.

Regarding this clonotype: A junction boundary mismatches the germline segment, possibly from a read error. The gene calls are TRBV5-1 and TRBJ2-5; a weak D match, TRBD1 (5 bases). Looked up from germline, CDR1 is SGHRS and CDR2 is YFSETQ. This CDR3 region has 14 residues. The CDR3 region is CASTLRQGQETQYF. Written as DNA, the CDR3 is TGCGCCAGCACCTTGAGGCAGGGACAAGAGACCCAGTACTTC.

The chain combines TRBV12-3 or TRBV12-4 with TRBJ1-3; D is unresolved. Trimming pared 7 bases from V and 9 bases from J, leaving 16 bases between. The CDR3 runs 13 residues. CDR3 coding DNA: TGTGCCAGCACCCCCCTTGTATGGAGCACCATATATTTT. It specifies CASTPLVWSTIYF.

This CDR3 is CASRPSGTDYGYTF. The DNA for the CDR3 is TGTGCCAGCAGACCCTCCGGGACAGACTATGGCTACACCTTC. The chain uses TRBV7-9 and TRBJ1-2, with 7 bases lining up with TRBD1. Trimming cost V 6 bases and J 3 bases; bases outside gene matches: 7. Germline assignment: CDR1 SEHNR and CDR2 FQNEAQ (reference sequence). This CDR3 region has 14 residues.

The chain recombines TRBV3-1 with TRBJ2-7, with a weak D call TRBD1 (5 bases). In germline, CDR1 is LGHDT, CDR2 YNNKEL (reference sequence). V gave up 5 bases and J gave up 2 bases, with 10 bases separating them. The CDR3 extends over 13 amino acids. Written as DNA, the CDR3 is TGTGCCAGCAGCTTAGAAGGGGCCTACGAGCAGTACTTC. Its translation: CASSLEGAYEQYF.

The rearrangement joins TRBV30 to TRBJ2-1; 8 bases match TRBD2. In germline, CDR1 is GTSNPN, CDR2 SVGIG (reference sequence). V was pared by 0 bases and J by 8 bases, with 9 bases of the junction left unmatched. The CDR3 totals 15 residues. Written as DNA, the CDR3 is TGTGCCTGGAGTGTAAGAACTAGCGGTTGGGATGAGCAGTTCTTC. Translated: CAWSVRTSGWDEQFF.

The V gene is TRBV6-5, the J gene TRBJ2-7; D uncertain. Per the germline V gene, CDR1 is MNHEY and CDR2 is SVGAGI. Trimming removed 2 bases from V and 12 bases from J, with 5 bases in between. This CDR3 has 9 amino acids. The CDR3 here is CASSYLRYF. CDR3 bases: TGTGCCAGCAGTTACCTTCGGTACTTC.

The J gene is TRBJ2-7, the V gene TRBV28; weak D call: TRBD1 (6 bases). Per the germline V gene, CDR1 is MDHEN and CDR2 is SYDVKM. Trimming took off 6 bases at V and 6 bases at J, with 12 bases between the two ends. CDR3 length: 12 residues. The CDR3 sequence is CASRGRGGEQYF. The CDR3 bases are TGTGCCAGCAGGGGCAGGGGTGGCGAGCAGTACTTC.

The table lists this clonotype with a count of one. The rearrangement links TRBV20-1 to TRBJ1-5; D is undetermined. The CDR3 is 15 residues long. Germline values: CDR1 DFQATT, CDR2 SNEGSKA (reference sequence). Between the trimmed V and J ends, which lost 0 bases and 4 bases, there was a span of 13 bases. CDR3 sequence (DNA): TGCAGTGCTAGAGATACACGTAATGGGAATCAGCCCCAGCATTTT. Protein product: CSARDTRNGNQPQHF.

V is TRBV7-6 and J is TRBJ2-3; no firm D call. Trimming cost V 1 base and J 1 base, with 6 bases left between them. This CDR3 has 14 residues. The germline V gene has CDR1 SGHVS and CDR2 FNYEAQ. The CDR3 sequence: CASSLDQGTDTQYF. The DNA for the CDR3 is TGTGCCAGCAGCTTAGACCAGGGCACAGATACGCAGTATTTT.

This chain joins TRBV7-2 and TRBJ1-6, with D uncertain. CDR1 is SGHTA and CDR2 is FQGNSA in the germline V gene. This CDR3 is 14 amino acids long. The V and J ends lost 1 base and 10 bases respectively, with 11 bases between them. CDR3 amino acids: CASSLEWVGSPLHF. The CDR3 coding sequence is TGTGCCAGCAGCTTAGAATGGGTTGGGTCACCCCTCCACTTT.

This chain connects TRBV10-3 to TRBJ1-4; 7 nucleotides match TRBD1. The CDR3 consists of 13 residues. Per the germline V gene, CDR1 is ENHRY and CDR2 is SYGVKD. The trim removed 6 bases at V and 7 bases at J, leaving 5 bases unmatched. The CDR3 loop reads CAISPGGSEKLFF. The CDR3, as DNA: TGTGCCATCAGCCCAGGGGGTTCTGAAAAACTGTTTTTT.